The rows below give T cell receptor beta chains drawn from one sample of a study of cytomegalovirus exposure and HLA in healthy donors. Generated by immunoSEQ multiplex PCR, the TCRdb table keeps only in-frame clones and is missing some. The profile shows about 220,000 clones, 75% to 90% of them singletons. Sequencing input: PBMCs. The receptors come from a woman in her thirties in good health and CMV-seropositive. Each CDR3 is given with its conserved first and last residue. Fields, in order: D gene, J gene, V gene, CDR3 length, clone size, CDR3 protein, CDR3 DNA. The D gene is left open where the match is weak. Clone sizes are given selectively: once, few, many, or a class where the clone is expanded.

D gene: NA; J gene: TRBJ1-1; V gene: TRBV6-1; CDR3 length: 17; clone size: NA; CDR3 protein: CASSETGLLTVNTEAFF; CDR3 DNA: TGTGCCAGCAGTGAAACGGGCCTCTTAACGGTGAACACTGAAGCTTTCTTT
D gene: TRBD1; J gene: TRBJ1-5; V gene: TRBV16; CDR3 length: 14; clone size: NA; CDR3 protein: CASSQTGHSQPQHF; CDR3 DNA: TGTGCCAGCAGCCAGACAGGGCATAGTCAGCCCCAGCATTTT
D gene: NA; J gene: TRBJ2-7; V gene: TRBV29-1; CDR3 length: 13; clone size: NA; CDR3 protein: CSAIGTGPYEQYF; CDR3 DNA: TGCAGCGCAATCGGGACTGGCCCCTACGAGCAGTACTTC
D gene: TRBD1; J gene: TRBJ2-7; V gene: TRBV7-2; CDR3 length: 15; clone size: NA; CDR3 protein: CASSLAGTGGREQYF; CDR3 DNA: TGTGCCAGCAGCTTAGCGGGGACAGGGGGCCGTGAGCAGTACTTC
D gene: NA; J gene: TRBJ2-7; V gene: TRBV30; CDR3 length: 12; clone size: NA; CDR3 protein: CAWRWDLYEQYF; CDR3 DNA: TGTGCCTGGAGATGGGATCTCTACGAGCAGTACTTC
D gene: NA; J gene: TRBJ2-7; V gene: TRBV27; CDR3 length: 13; clone size: few; CDR3 protein: CASSQGSSYEQYF; CDR3 DNA: TGTGCCAGCAGCCAAGGGAGCTCCTACGAGCAGTACTTC
D gene: NA; J gene: TRBJ2-1; V gene: TRBV27; CDR3 length: 12; clone size: NA; CDR3 protein: CASSDGPRREFF; CDR3 DNA: TGTGCCAGCAGTGACGGGCCTCGGAGGGAGTTCTTC
D gene: TRBD1; J gene: TRBJ1-1; V gene: TRBV7-8; CDR3 length: 15; clone size: NA; CDR3 protein: CASSSTDRANTEAFF; CDR3 DNA: TGTGCCAGCAGCTCGACCGACAGGGCGAACACTGAAGCTTTCTTT
D gene: TRBD2; J gene: TRBJ2-5; V gene: TRBV30; CDR3 length: 13; clone size: NA; CDR3 protein: CAWTSGFQETQYF; CDR3 DNA: TGTGCCTGGACTAGCGGGTTTCAAGAGACCCAGTACTTC
D gene: NA; J gene: TRBJ1-5; V gene: TRBV28; CDR3 length: 15; clone size: NA; CDR3 protein: CASSLSKLGNQPQHF; CDR3 DNA: TGTGCCAGCAGTTTATCGAAGTTAGGCAATCAGCCCCAGCATTTT
D gene: NA; J gene: TRBJ2-5; V gene: TRBV7-2; CDR3 length: 11; clone size: NA; CDR3 protein: CASTAQETQYF; CDR3 DNA: TGTGCCAGCACAGCCCAAGAGACCCAGTACTTC
D gene: NA; J gene: TRBJ2-1; V gene: TRBV6-4; CDR3 length: 13; clone size: NA; CDR3 protein: CASSDSPADEQFF; CDR3 DNA: TGTGCCAGCAGTGACAGCCCCGCGGATGAGCAGTTCTTC
D gene: TRBD1; J gene: TRBJ1-2; V gene: TRBV9; CDR3 length: 18; clone size: NA; CDR3 protein: CASSVARTGPRIDYGYTF; CDR3 DNA: TGTGCCAGCAGCGTAGCCCGGACAGGGCCCCGCATTGACTATGGCTACACCTTC
D gene: NA; J gene: TRBJ2-1; V gene: TRBV28; CDR3 length: 16; clone size: NA; CDR3 protein: CASRQARVDGGNEQFF; CDR3 DNA: TGTGCCAGCAGGCAAGCCCGGGTGGACGGGGGCAATGAGCAGTTCTTC
D gene: TRBD1; J gene: TRBJ1-2; V gene: TRBV6-5; CDR3 length: 12; clone size: NA; CDR3 protein: CASRQQGGGYTF; CDR3 DNA: TGTGCCAGCAGGCAACAGGGGGGGGGCTACACCTTC
D gene: NA; J gene: TRBJ2-7; V gene: TRBV6-1; CDR3 length: 14; clone size: NA; CDR3 protein: CASSETRTPYEQYF; CDR3 DNA: TGTGCCAGCAGTGAAACTCGGACCCCCTACGAGCAGTACTTC
D gene: TRBD2; J gene: TRBJ2-1; V gene: TRBV28; CDR3 length: 15; clone size: NA; CDR3 protein: CASSPTSGGYNEQFF; CDR3 DNA: TGTGCCAGCAGCCCAACTAGCGGGGGCTACAATGAGCAGTTCTTC
D gene: NA; J gene: TRBJ2-2; V gene: TRBV2; CDR3 length: 15; clone size: NA; CDR3 protein: CASRAGIYGTGELFF; CDR3 DNA: TGTGCCAGCAGGGCAGGGATTTATGGCACCGGGGAGCTGTTTTTT
D gene: NA; J gene: TRBJ1-4; V gene: TRBV29-1; CDR3 length: 15; clone size: NA; CDR3 protein: CSAGDRSGINEKLFF; CDR3 DNA: TGCAGCGCCGGGGATCGTTCAGGGATTAATGAAAAACTGTTTTTT
D gene: NA; J gene: TRBJ2-7; V gene: TRBV29-1; CDR3 length: 11; clone size: once; CDR3 protein: CSVTDPYEQYF; CDR3 DNA: TGCAGCGTTACCGACCCCTACGAGCAGTACTTC
D gene: NA; J gene: TRBJ2-2; V gene: TRBV28; CDR3 length: 14; clone size: NA; CDR3 protein: CASSQGSGTGELFF; CDR3 DNA: TGTGCCAGCAGCCAGGGATCCGGCACCGGGGAGCTGTTTTTT
D gene: NA; J gene: TRBJ2-7; V gene: TRBV11-2; CDR3 length: 15; clone size: NA; CDR3 protein: CASSPGVGVPYEQYF; CDR3 DNA: TGTGCCAGCAGCCCAGGGGTAGGGGTTCCCTACGAGCAGTACTTC
D gene: NA; J gene: TRBJ1-4; V gene: TRBV5-6; CDR3 length: 15; clone size: NA; CDR3 protein: CASSRGIVPNEKLFF; CDR3 DNA: TGTGCCAGCAGCCGGGGGATAGTTCCGAATGAAAAACTGTTTTTT
D gene: NA; J gene: TRBJ1-2; V gene: TRBV4-3; CDR3 length: 14; clone size: NA; CDR3 protein: CASSQDPGIYGYTF; CDR3 DNA: TGCGCCAGCAGCCAAGATCCCGGAATCTATGGCTACACCTTC
D gene: NA; J gene: TRBJ2-7; V gene: TRBV10-2; CDR3 length: 14; clone size: NA; CDR3 protein: CASSDSSITYEQYF; CDR3 DNA: TGCGCCAGCAGTGATTCGAGTATAACCTACGAGCAGTACTTC
D gene: NA; J gene: TRBJ1-5; V gene: TRBV9; CDR3 length: 14; clone size: NA; CDR3 protein: CASSVGGSNQPQHF; CDR3 DNA: TGTGCCAGCAGCGTAGGTGGTAGCAATCAGCCCCAGCATTTT
D gene: NA; J gene: TRBJ1-2; V gene: TRBV6-1; CDR3 length: 12; clone size: NA; CDR3 protein: CASSARRGGYTF; CDR3 DNA: TGTGCCAGCAGTGCCAGAAGAGGGGGCTACACCTTC
D gene: NA; J gene: TRBJ2-1; V gene: TRBV29-1; CDR3 length: 14; clone size: NA; CDR3 protein: CSVEGGELNNEQFF; CDR3 DNA: TGCAGCGTTGAAGGGGGGGAGTTGAACAATGAGCAGTTCTTC
D gene: TRBD2; J gene: TRBJ2-1; V gene: TRBV5-1; CDR3 length: 14; clone size: NA; CDR3 protein: CASSLGGRDNEQFF; CDR3 DNA: TGCGCCAGCAGCTTGGGCGGGAGGGACAATGAGCAGTTCTTC
D gene: TRBD1; J gene: TRBJ1-5; V gene: TRBV6-1; CDR3 length: 13; clone size: NA; CDR3 protein: CAVQPRGHQPQHF; CDR3 DNA: TGTGCCGTACAACCCAGGGGGCACCAGCCCCAGCATTTT
D gene: NA; J gene: TRBJ2-2; V gene: TRBV10-3; CDR3 length: 15; clone size: once; CDR3 protein: CAISDASKNTGELFF; CDR3 DNA: TGTGCCATCAGTGATGCTAGCAAAAACACCGGGGAGCTGTTTTTT
D gene: TRBD1; J gene: TRBJ2-7; V gene: TRBV23-1; CDR3 length: 16; clone size: few; CDR3 protein: CASSRLTGWKTYEQYF; CDR3 DNA: TGCGCCAGCAGTCGCCTGACAGGGTGGAAAACCTACGAGCAGTACTTC
D gene: NA; J gene: TRBJ2-1; V gene: TRBV30; CDR3 length: 13; clone size: NA; CDR3 protein: CAWSVHSGYEQFF; CDR3 DNA: TGTGCCTGGAGTGTACATAGTGGCTATGAGCAGTTCTTC
D gene: NA; J gene: TRBJ1-2; V gene: TRBV18; CDR3 length: 12; clone size: NA; CDR3 protein: CASSPPGYGYTF; CDR3 DNA: TGTGCCAGCTCACCACCGGGCTATGGCTACACCTTC
D gene: NA; J gene: TRBJ2-3; V gene: TRBV5-1; CDR3 length: 14; clone size: once; CDR3 protein: CASSSEAATDTQYF; CDR3 DNA: TGCGCCAGCAGCTCCGAAGCGGCCACAGATACGCAGTATTTT
D gene: TRBD1; J gene: TRBJ1-1; V gene: TRBV12-5; CDR3 length: 12; clone size: NA; CDR3 protein: CASGTGGTEAFF; CDR3 DNA: TGTGCTAGTGGTACAGGGGGCACTGAAGCTTTCTTT
D gene: TRBD2; J gene: TRBJ2-7; V gene: TRBV10-1; CDR3 length: 17; clone size: NA; CDR3 protein: CASSDTQTGTSVYEQYF; CDR3 DNA: TGCGCCAGCAGTGACACCCAGACCGGGACTAGCGTGTACGAGCAGTACTTC
D gene: NA; J gene: TRBJ2-6; V gene: TRBV5-6; CDR3 length: 15; clone size: NA; CDR3 protein: CASSLFFSGANVLTF; CDR3 DNA: TGTGCCAGCAGCTTATTTTTCTCTGGGGCCAACGTCCTGACTTTC
D gene: NA; J gene: TRBJ1-2; V gene: TRBV11-3; CDR3 length: 16; clone size: NA; CDR3 protein: CASSNRAAAFNYGYTF; CDR3 DNA: TGTGCCAGCAGCAACCGCGCCGCTGCTTTTAACTATGGCTACACCTTC
D gene: TRBD1; J gene: TRBJ1-2; V gene: TRBV19; CDR3 length: 14; clone size: few; CDR3 protein: CASGEGTDVYGYTF; CDR3 DNA: TGTGCCAGTGGAGAAGGGACAGACGTCTATGGCTACACCTTC
D gene: TRBD1; J gene: TRBJ2-7; V gene: TRBV5-6; CDR3 length: 14; clone size: NA; CDR3 protein: CASSPRDSRDEQYF; CDR3 DNA: TGTGCCAGCAGCCCACGGGACAGCCGGGACGAGCAGTACTTC
D gene: TRBD2; J gene: TRBJ2-5; V gene: TRBV7-3; CDR3 length: 14; clone size: few; CDR3 protein: CASSPGGPQETQYF; CDR3 DNA: TGTGCCAGCAGTCCGGGGGGGCCACAAGAGACCCAGTACTTC
D gene: NA; J gene: TRBJ2-3; V gene: TRBV6-5; CDR3 length: 14; clone size: NA; CDR3 protein: CASRSRGLADTQYF; CDR3 DNA: TGTGCCAGCCGATCCAGGGGTCTGGCAGATACGCAGTATTTT
D gene: TRBD2; J gene: TRBJ2-2; V gene: TRBV30; CDR3 length: 15; clone size: few; CDR3 protein: CAWSWTSGDVGELFF; CDR3 DNA: TGTGCCTGGAGTTGGACTAGCGGGGATGTCGGGGAGCTGTTTTTT
D gene: NA; J gene: TRBJ1-2; V gene: TRBV28; CDR3 length: 14; clone size: NA; CDR3 protein: CASREHRDNEGYTF; CDR3 DNA: TGTGCCAGCAGAGAACACCGGGACAACGAGGGCTACACCTTC
D gene: NA; J gene: TRBJ2-7; V gene: TRBV9; CDR3 length: 14; clone size: NA; CDR3 protein: CASSPKRDSYEQYF; CDR3 DNA: TGTGCCAGCAGCCCCAAACGCGATTCCTACGAGCAGTACTTC
D gene: NA; J gene: TRBJ2-7; V gene: TRBV6-1; CDR3 length: 12; clone size: NA; CDR3 protein: CASSEMGYEQYF; CDR3 DNA: TGTGCCAGCAGTGAAATGGGATACGAGCAGTACTTC
D gene: NA; J gene: TRBJ2-1; V gene: TRBV4-1; CDR3 length: 12; clone size: NA; CDR3 protein: CASSQAGVGQFF; CDR3 DNA: TGCGCCAGCAGCCAGGCAGGGGTCGGGCAGTTCTTC
D gene: NA; J gene: TRBJ1-2; V gene: TRBV19; CDR3 length: 14; clone size: NA; CDR3 protein: CASSRRQSNYGYTF; CDR3 DNA: TGTGCCAGTAGCCGTCGACAGTCCAACTATGGCTACACCTTC
D gene: NA; J gene: TRBJ1-3; V gene: TRBV6-5; CDR3 length: 15; clone size: NA; CDR3 protein: CASSSPGISGNTIYF; CDR3 DNA: TGTGCCAGCTCCTCACCAGGGATCTCTGGAAACACCATATATTTT
D gene: NA; J gene: TRBJ2-3; V gene: TRBV14; CDR3 length: 13; clone size: NA; CDR3 protein: CASSQKGTDTQYF; CDR3 DNA: TGTGCCAGCAGCCAAAAAGGAACAGATACGCAGTATTTT
D gene: TRBD1; J gene: TRBJ1-2; V gene: TRBV6-1; CDR3 length: 13; clone size: NA; CDR3 protein: CASTPGQLGGYTF; CDR3 DNA: TGTGCCAGCACCCCGGGACAGCTGGGAGGCTACACCTTC
D gene: TRBD1; J gene: TRBJ1-1; V gene: TRBV2; CDR3 length: 13; clone size: NA; CDR3 protein: CASHSRGQRGAFF; CDR3 DNA: TGTGCCAGCCACAGCAGGGGACAGAGGGGAGCTTTCTTT
D gene: NA; J gene: TRBJ1-1; V gene: TRBV5-1; CDR3 length: 14; clone size: NA; CDR3 protein: CASSLVHTFTEAFF; CDR3 DNA: TGCGCCAGCAGCTTGGTCCATACCTTCACTGAAGCTTTCTTT
D gene: NA; J gene: TRBJ2-7; V gene: TRBV15; CDR3 length: 14; clone size: NA; CDR3 protein: CATSRDQGGREQYF; CDR3 DNA: TGTGCCACCAGCAGAGATCAGGGGGGGCGGGAGCAGTACTTC
D gene: NA; J gene: TRBJ2-3; V gene: TRBV7-9; CDR3 length: 14; clone size: NA; CDR3 protein: CASSRDAITDTQYF; CDR3 DNA: TGTGCCAGCAGCCGGGACGCGATCACAGATACGCAGTATTTT
D gene: TRBD1; J gene: TRBJ1-1; V gene: TRBV6-6; CDR3 length: 15; clone size: NA; CDR3 protein: CATLGDRGSNTEAFF; CDR3 DNA: TGTGCCACACTAGGGGACAGGGGGTCGAACACTGAAGCTTTCTTT
D gene: NA; J gene: TRBJ2-7; V gene: TRBV28; CDR3 length: 15; clone size: once; CDR3 protein: CASSPWDLSSYEQYF; CDR3 DNA: TGTGCCAGCAGTCCATGGGACCTTAGCTCCTACGAGCAGTACTTC